This entry features one T cell receptor (beta chain) sequence. This CDR3 is 12 amino acids long. Germline V gives CDR1 SGHTA, CDR2 FQGNSA. The ends were cut back, 1 base at V and 5 bases at J, with 5 bases in the middle. The data originate from a study of OX40 agonist ivuxolimab in advanced cancers. TCRdb keeps only in-frame clones here, not all; method: immunoSEQ multiplex PCR. The sample comprises about 62,000 clones, about 91% of which are singletons, and over 10% rests with the top ten. Exclusion of a patient followed from autoimmune disease history or systemic immunosuppression. Blood got drawn at baseline, again on cycle 4 day 1, and then on cycle 7 day 1.

The V and J genes are TRBV7-2 and TRBJ1-2; D remains ambiguous. The TCR sequence derives from an adult with an advanced solid tumor such as melanoma, head and neck, liver or kidney cancer. The sequenced sample was CD4+ or CD8+ T cells sorted from blood, obtained in a trial of the OX40 agonist ivuxolimab. The DNA of the CDR3 is TGTGCCAGCAGCTTAGGTCTTTATGGCTACACCTTC. The encoded protein is CASSLGLYGYTF.